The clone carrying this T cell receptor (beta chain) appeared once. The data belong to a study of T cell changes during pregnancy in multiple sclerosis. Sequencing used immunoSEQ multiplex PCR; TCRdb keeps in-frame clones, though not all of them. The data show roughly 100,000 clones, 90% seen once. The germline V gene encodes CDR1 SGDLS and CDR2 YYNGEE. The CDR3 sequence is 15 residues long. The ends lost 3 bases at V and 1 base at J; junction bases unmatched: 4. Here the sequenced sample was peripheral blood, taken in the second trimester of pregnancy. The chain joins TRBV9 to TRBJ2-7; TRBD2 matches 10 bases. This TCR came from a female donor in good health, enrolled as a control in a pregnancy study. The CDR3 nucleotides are TGTGCCAGCAGCGGACGGACTAGCGGTTCCTACGAGCAGTACTTC. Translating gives CASSGRTSGSYEQYF.